The TCR beta chain described here comes from a study of blood T cell repertoires in COVID-19. Study as a whole: T cells, B-cell-depleted T cells, or PBMCs supplied cDNA or gDNA.

The V gene's germline CDR1 is SGHTA and CDR2 FQGNSA. CDR3 length: 12 amino acids. Trimming cost V 5 bases and J 14 bases; bases outside gene matches: 9. Libraries were prepared by immunoSEQ multiplex PCR; TCRdb keeps only in-frame clonotypes and omits some of them. Here the sample spans about 170,000 clones, roughly 84% being singletons. This clone came up once. The sample comprised peripheral blood. The sequence came from a man aged 18 to 30 with active or convalescent COVID-19. The chain is built from TRBV7-2 and TRBJ2-1, with TRBD2 identical over 7 bases. The chain's CDR3 is CASSPLGAGEFF. DNA for the CDR3: TGTGCCAGCAGCCCCTTGGGCGCGGGAGAGTTCTTC.